This TCR beta chain was documented in a study of beta chain features in type 1 diabetes. Study-level points and caveats: For TCRB rearrangement, an influence of HLA type remained unresolved here. Type 1 diabetes patients had moderately but significantly shorter TCRB CDR3s in all four CD4+ subsets. The naive, central memory and Treg TCRB repertoires showed an apparent similarity that was greater among patients than among healthy donors.

This clone was seen more than once but under ten times. Its antigen is currently unknown. Other DNA variants within this sample encode the same CDR3. Germline trimming cut 5 bases from V and 2 bases from J; bases unmatched to any gene: 8. Germline V lookup: CDR1 SEHNR, CDR2 FQNEAQ (reference sequence). The CDR3 runs 18 residues. TCRB transcripts that were expressed got sequenced, as all of the isolated RNA had been reverse transcribed. Profiled with immunoSEQ multiplex PCR; TCRdb holds only in-frame clones, not every one. Here the sample spans 40,000 or so clones, about 51% being singletons. A sort by CD45RO/CCR7/CD25/CD127/CD95/CD27 yielded CD4+ naive, central memory, regulatory and stem cell-like memory cells.

Sequencing was done on a sample of Tregs from blood. V and J are TRBV7-9 and TRBJ2-6; 11 bases align to TRBD1. This sequence was found in a woman between 18 and 30 years old in good health. The DNA of the CDR3 is TGTGCCAGCAGCCTCCGGGACAGGGGGTTTACTGGGGCCAACGTCCTGACTTTC. Protein sequence: CASSLRDRGFTGANVLTF.